The next 15 T cell receptor beta chains were all read from a single sample in a study of shared clonotypes between healthy human individuals. Libraries were prepared by immunoSEQ multiplex PCR; TCRdb keeps only in-frame clonotypes and omits some of them. Seen here are 2,500,000 or so clones, approximately 90% observed once, and the top ten hold about 0.41%. What was sequenced was naive CD4+ T cells from PBMCs. Subset noted: CD45RA+ positively selected. These receptor sequences come from a man aged 18 to 35 in good health. Some clones in this sample may be carry-over from other donors' samples.

The rearrangement links TRBV5-8 to TRBJ2-5; 8 bases map to TRBD1. The CDR3 covers 14 residues. Per germline, CDR1 SGHTS and CDR2 YDEGEE. V was pared by 4 bases and J by 4 bases, with 6 bases of the junction left unmatched. CDR3 protein: CASSRTGSRETQYF. CDR3 DNA sequence: TGTGCCAGCAGCCGGACAGGGTCAAGAGAGACCCAGTACTTC.

The rearrangement links TRBV5-1 to TRBJ2-7; tentatively, D is TRBD1 (5 bases). This CDR3 spans 15 amino acids. V was trimmed by 5 bases and J by 4 bases, leaving 19 bases between them. Germline CDR1 reads SGHRS; CDR2 reads YFSETQ. The CDR3 here is CASSDLAGKMYEQYF. The CDR3 DNA reads TGCGCCAGCAGTGACTTGGCAGGGAAAATGTACGAGCAGTACTTC.

The chain joins TRBV5-4 to TRBJ2-7, with 10 bases identical to TRBD1. The V gene's germline CDR1 is SGHNT and CDR2 YYREEE (reference sequence). J lost 4 bases, V lost 4 bases, and 8 bases had no gene match. The CDR3 length is 15 residues. The CDR3 bases are TGTGCCAGCAGCCCCCGACAGGGGGCGGGGTACGAGCAGTACTTC. This sequence encodes CASSPRQGAGYEQYF.

The V call is TRBV19, the J call TRBJ1-2; TRBD1 is a possible D gene (5 bases). This CDR3 is 17 amino acids long. V was clipped by 1 base and J by 1 base, with 16 bases between them. The germline V gene has CDR1 LNHDA and CDR2 SQIVND (reference sequence). The CDR3 reads CASSIVFRQTLNYGYTF. CDR3 nucleotide sequence: TGTGCCAGTAGTATAGTTTTTCGACAGACCCTTAACTATGGCTACACCTTC.

This clone was detected once. The V and J genes are TRBV7-2 and TRBJ2-1; D ambiguous. V lost 3 bases to trimming and J lost 9 bases, with 15 bases between them. CDR3 length equals 14 residues. Germline lookup yields CDR1 SGHTA and CDR2 FQGNSA. CDR3 region: CASSFESSRLEQFF. Written as DNA, the CDR3 is TGTGCCAGCAGCTTTGAGAGCAGTCGTCTTGAGCAGTTCTTC.

This sequence joins TRBV7-9 and TRBJ1-1; TRBD1 agrees at 7 bases. This CDR3 has 16 amino acids. The J segment lost 0 bases and the V segment lost 5 bases, leaving 9 bases of the junction unmatched. The germline V gene has CDR1 SEHNR and CDR2 FQNEAQ (reference sequence). The CDR3 DNA sequence: TGTGCCAGCAGCCCCCGGGACAGACAAATGAACACTGAAGCTTTCTTT. It codes for CASSPRDRQMNTEAFF.

The chain links TRBV2 to TRBJ2-6, with 7 bases identical to TRBD2. The CDR3 spans 15 residues. Germline V lookup: CDR1 SNHLY, CDR2 FYNNEI. V lost 9 bases to trimming and J lost 0 bases; unmatched junction nucleotides: 5. The CDR3, as DNA: TGTGCCAGTCGGACTAGGGGCTCTGGGGCCAACGTCCTGACTTTC. Its translation: CASRTRGSGANVLTF. Full variable domain (outside the CDR3, taken from reference TRBV2 and TRBJ2-6): EPEVTQTPSHQVTQMGQEVILRCVPISNHLYFYWYRQILGQKVEFLVSFYNNEISEKSEIFDDQFSVERPDGSNFTLKIRSTKLEDSAMYFCASRTRGSGANVLTFGAGSRLTVL.

V gene TRBV28 combines with J gene TRBJ2-5; D uncertain. The CDR3 length is 13 residues. V was shortened by 5 bases and J by 5 bases, with 12 bases between the two germline ends. CDR1 is MDHEN and CDR2 is SYDVKM in the germline V gene. The CDR3 is CASSRPMIETQYF. The DNA for the CDR3 is TGTGCCAGCAGTCGCCCTATGATTGAGACCCAGTACTTC.

V gene TRBV6-5 combines with J gene TRBJ2-7; a possible D gene is TRBD1 (7 bases). The CDR3 extends over 12 amino acids. The V gene's germline CDR1 is MNHEY and CDR2 SVGAGI. The CDR3 DNA is TGTGCTACCGGGAGAGGGGGCCTAGAGCAGTACTTC. The encoded protein is CATGRGGLEQYF.

In its sample, this clone was seen once. The CDR3 region has the DNA TGCGCCAGCAGCTCGGAGGCAGGGTGGGCAAAAGCTTTCTTT. Its translation: CASSSEAGWAKAFF. V and J are TRBV5-1 and TRBJ1-1; the D gene is possibly TRBD1 (5 bases). Germline CDR1 SGHRS, CDR2 YFSETQ. V was trimmed by 3 bases and J by 9 bases, leaving 18 bases between them. This CDR3 region has 14 residues.

This clone appeared a few times. Other nucleotide sequences in the sample specify the same CDR3. V and J are TRBV18 and TRBJ1-3, with no clear D. Germline CDR1 reads KGHSH; CDR2 reads LQKENI. V dropped 3 bases and J dropped 0 bases, with 6 bases sitting between them. The CDR3 sequence is 14 residues long. CDR3 loop: CASSPGSSGNTIYF. Written as DNA, the CDR3 is TGTGCCAGCTCACCCGGGAGCTCTGGAAACACCATATATTTT. Using reference TRBV18 and TRBJ1-3 for the parts outside the CDR3, the full variable domain is NAGVMQNPRHLVRRRGQEARLRCSPMKGHSHVYWYRQLPEEGLKFMVYLQKENIIDESGMPKERFSAEFPKEGPSILRIQQVVRGDSAAYFCASSPGSSGNTIYFGEGSWLTVV.

The chain combines TRBV5-1 with TRBJ2-7, with 10 bases lining up with TRBD2. The CDR3 sequence is 17 residues long. From germline, CDR1 is SGHRS and CDR2 YFSETQ. Trimming removed 3 bases from V and 7 bases from J; junction bases left unmatched: 16. The CDR3 is CASSWGSGSGRVREQYF. The CDR3 DNA reads TGCGCCAGCAGCTGGGGTTCAGGCAGCGGGAGGGTCAGGGAGCAGTACTTC.

Worth noting for this clone: Distinct nucleotide sequences in the sample also encode this CDR3. J is TRBJ1-2 and V is TRBV5-1; 7 positions agree with TRBD1. Trimming removed 3 bases from V and 3 bases from J; junction bases left unmatched: 2. Germline-derived CDR1 and CDR2 are SGHRS and YFSETQ. CDR3 length: 13 amino acids. The CDR3 spells CASSSQGDYGYTF. The CDR3 nucleotides read TGCGCCAGCAGCTCGCAGGGGGACTATGGCTACACCTTC.

The J gene is TRBJ2-3, the V gene TRBV27; D uncertain. This CDR3 spans 15 amino acids. Trimming stripped 3 bases from V and 2 bases from J, with 12 bases between. CDR1 and CDR2 from the germline V gene are MNHEY and SMNVEV (reference sequence). CDR3 in DNA: TGTGCCAGCAGTTTTCGGGCCACAACCACAGATACGCAGTATTTT. Its protein product is CASSFRATTTDTQYF.

As regards this clone: Other DNA sequences in this sample translate to the same CDR3. The genes are TRBV10-1 and TRBJ1-1, with D unclear. The V and J ends lost 0 bases and 4 bases respectively, with 12 bases between them. The germline V gene has CDR1 WNHNN and CDR2 SYGVQD (reference sequence). The CDR3 is made up of 15 amino acids. CDR3 amino acids: CASSESTRGVTEAFF. CDR3 nucleotides: TGCGCCAGCAGTGAGTCGACTCGCGGGGTCACTGAAGCTTTCTTT.